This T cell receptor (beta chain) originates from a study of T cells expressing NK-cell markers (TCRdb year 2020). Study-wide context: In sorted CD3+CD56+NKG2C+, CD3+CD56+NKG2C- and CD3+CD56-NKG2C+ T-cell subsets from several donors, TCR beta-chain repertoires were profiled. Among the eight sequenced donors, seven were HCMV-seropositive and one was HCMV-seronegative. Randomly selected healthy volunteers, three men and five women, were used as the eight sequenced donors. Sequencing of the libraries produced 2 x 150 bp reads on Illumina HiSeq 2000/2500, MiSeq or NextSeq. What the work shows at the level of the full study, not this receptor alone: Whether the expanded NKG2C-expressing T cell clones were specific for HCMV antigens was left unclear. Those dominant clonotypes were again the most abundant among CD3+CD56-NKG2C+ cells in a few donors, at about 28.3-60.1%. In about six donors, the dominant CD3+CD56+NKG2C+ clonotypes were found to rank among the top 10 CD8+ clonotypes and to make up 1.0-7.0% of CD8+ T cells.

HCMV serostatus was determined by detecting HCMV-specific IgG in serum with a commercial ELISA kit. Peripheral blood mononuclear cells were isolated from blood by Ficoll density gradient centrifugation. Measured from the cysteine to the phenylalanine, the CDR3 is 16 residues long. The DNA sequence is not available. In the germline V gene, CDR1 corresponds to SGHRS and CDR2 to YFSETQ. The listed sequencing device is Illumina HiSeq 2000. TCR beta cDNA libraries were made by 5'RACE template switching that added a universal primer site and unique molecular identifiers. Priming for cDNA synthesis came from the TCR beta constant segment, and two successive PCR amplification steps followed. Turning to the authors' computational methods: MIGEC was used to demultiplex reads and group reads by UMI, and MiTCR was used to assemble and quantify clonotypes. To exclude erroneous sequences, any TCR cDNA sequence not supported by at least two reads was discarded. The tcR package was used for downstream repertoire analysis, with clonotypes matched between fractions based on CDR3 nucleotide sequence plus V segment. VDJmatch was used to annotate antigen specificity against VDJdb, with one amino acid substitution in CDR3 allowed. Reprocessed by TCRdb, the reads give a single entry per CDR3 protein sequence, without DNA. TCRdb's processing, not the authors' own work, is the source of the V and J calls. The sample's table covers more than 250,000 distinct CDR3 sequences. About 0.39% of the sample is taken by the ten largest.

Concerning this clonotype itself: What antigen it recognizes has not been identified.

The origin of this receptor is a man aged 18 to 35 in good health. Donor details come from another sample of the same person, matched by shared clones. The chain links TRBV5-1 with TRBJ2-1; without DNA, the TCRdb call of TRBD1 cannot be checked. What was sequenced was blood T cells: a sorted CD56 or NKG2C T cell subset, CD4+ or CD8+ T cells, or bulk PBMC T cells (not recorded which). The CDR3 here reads CASSVVTGLGKDEQFF.